This T cell receptor beta chain derives from a study of blood T cell repertoires in COVID-19. Patients of the Seattle cohort, enrolled during active infection, were followed longitudinally. Methods used by the authors: How many nucleated cells were present was estimated from reference gene primer amplification. Generated by immunoSEQ multiplex PCR, the TCRdb table keeps only in-frame clones and is missing some. V, J and clone size were drawn from that table, and D and trimming were deduced from the DNA. The sample contains around 300,000 clones, approximately 90% of which appear only once. The CDR3 extends over 14 amino acids. The germline CDR1 and CDR2 sequences are MNHEY and SMNVEV (reference sequence). Trimming removed 8 bases at V and 11 bases at J, with 24 bases between.

The chain joins TRBV27 to TRBJ1-1, with D unclear. This receptor was taken from a woman in her forties or fifties with COVID-19, enrolled during active disease. Sequencing was carried out using peripheral blood. Written as DNA, the CDR3 is TGTGCCAGCCAGTTGCGGCGTACCGACCGGTGGGCTTTCTTT. This encodes CASQLRRTDRWAFF.